The 25 T cell receptor beta chains presented below share a single source sample, sequenced in a study of cytomegalovirus exposure and HLA in healthy donors. The PCR made use of 60 Vbeta and 13 Jbeta primers. The data were produced by immunoSEQ multiplex PCR, yet TCRdb's version contains in-frame clones alone and is incomplete. The data contain around 140,000 clones, 65% to 80% of them singletons. What was sequenced was PBMCs. The receptors were gathered from a young woman in good health and CMV-seronegative.

CDR3 bases: TGTGCCAGCAGTTTCTTCGGGGGGAACACTGAAGCTTTCTTT. Amino acids: CASSFFGGNTEAFF. The rearrangement uses TRBV27 and TRBJ1-1; D may be TRBD1 (5 bases). With 3 bases removed from V and 1 base from J, the gap between germline ends came to 9 bases. Germline lookup yields CDR1 MNHEY and CDR2 SMNVEV (reference sequence). The CDR3 covers 14 residues.

The genes are TRBV5-4 and TRBJ1-2; 9 bases line up with TRBD1. The CDR3 is 15 amino acids. Trimming cost V 3 bases and J 1 base; bases outside gene matches: 4. Germline V lookup: CDR1 SGHNT, CDR2 YYREEE (reference sequence). Here the CDR3 reads CASSYGQGLNYGYTF. The CDR3 nucleotides are TGTGCCAGCAGCTACGGACAGGGGCTTAACTATGGCTACACCTTC. Combining the CDR3 with reference TRBV5-4 and TRBJ1-2 gives the whole variable domain ETGVTQSPTHLIKTRGQQVTLRCSSQSGHNTVSWYQQALGQGPQFIFQYYREEENGRGNFPPRFSGLQFPNYSSELNVNALELDDSALYLCASSYGQGLNYGYTFGSGTRLTVV.

This chain links TRBV5-4 with TRBJ2-7; TRBD2 aligns across 9 bases. CDR1 is SGHNT, CDR2 YYREEE, per germline (reference sequence). V lost 0 bases to trimming and J lost 7 bases; unmatched junction nucleotides: 8. The CDR3 is 15 amino acids. The CDR3 coding sequence is TGTGCCAGCAGCTTGGCCGTGGGCGGGAGGGGGGAGCAGTACTTC. Its protein product is CASSLAVGGRGEQYF. Filled out from reference TRBV5-4 and TRBJ2-7, the complete variable domain reads ETGVTQSPTHLIKTRGQQVTLRCSSQSGHNTVSWYQQALGQGPQFIFQYYREEENGRGNFPPRFSGLQFPNYSSELNVNALELDDSALYLCASSLAVGGRGEQYFGPGTRLTVT.

The chain recombines TRBV5-1 with TRBJ1-5; a possible D gene is TRBD1 (5 bases). CDR3 length equals 15 residues. CDR1 SGHRS and CDR2 YFSETQ come from the germline V gene. Between the trimmed V and J ends, which lost 4 bases and 8 bases, there was a span of 19 bases. This CDR3 reads CASSLDGTSPEPQHF. CDR3 DNA sequence: TGCGCCAGCAGCCTGGACGGGACTTCCCCGGAGCCCCAGCATTTT.

The chain links TRBV11-2 to TRBJ2-7, with D perhaps matching TRBD2 (5 bases). With 4 bases removed from V and 5 bases from J, the gap between germline ends came to 9 bases. In germline, CDR1 is SGHAT, CDR2 FQNNGV. CDR3 length: 12 residues. CDR3 sequence: CASSSPGDEQYF. The CDR3 coding sequence is TGTGCCAGCAGCTCCCCCGGGGACGAGCAGTACTTC.

V and J are TRBV7-8 and TRBJ1-1, with D unresolved. From germline, CDR1 is SGHVS and CDR2 FQNEAQ. This CDR3 is built from 18 residues. Trimming removed 1 base from V and 1 base from J, with 19 bases in between. This chain's CDR3 is CASSLVPFGLGKNTEAFF. CDR3 bases: TGTGCCAGCAGCTTAGTCCCGTTTGGGCTCGGGAAGAACACTGAAGCTTTCTTT.

The chain has TRBV5-6 and TRBJ1-4; possibly TRBD1 for D (5 bases). This CDR3 is 15 amino acids long. Germline CDR1 is SGHDT and CDR2 is YYEEEE. V was shortened by 2 bases and J by 6 bases, with 14 bases between the two germline ends. This CDR3 is CASSLNQGGDEKLFF. The DNA of the CDR3 is TGTGCCAGCAGCTTAAATCAGGGAGGGGATGAAAAACTGTTTTTT.

Details on this clone: The sample contains more than one DNA sequence encoding this CDR3. The V and J genes are TRBV5-1 and TRBJ1-1; 7 nucleotides agree with TRBD1. Germline V gene sequence: CDR1 SGHRS, CDR2 YFSETQ. With V trimmed by 2 bases and J by 4 bases, 2 bases remained unmatched. The CDR3 length is 13 residues. The CDR3 here is CASSFSGGTEAFF. CDR3 bases: TGCGCCAGCAGCTTCTCAGGGGGCACTGAAGCTTTCTTT.

This rearrangement joins TRBV29-1 to TRBJ2-7; maybe TRBD2 (5 bases). This CDR3 is built from 14 residues. CDR1 and CDR2 (germline): SQVTM, ANQGSEA. Trimming took off 3 bases at V and 3 bases at J, with 15 bases between the two ends. The CDR3 DNA reads as TGCAGCGTTGAGACTAATTTAGGCAGCTACGAGCAGTACTTC. It encodes CSVETNLGSYEQYF.

The CDR3 loop is CASSLVDRGMNTEAFF. The CDR3 DNA sequence: TGCGCCAGCAGCCTAGTTGACAGGGGGATGAACACTGAAGCTTTCTTT. This rearrangement joins TRBV4-1 to TRBJ1-1; TRBD1 agrees at 9 bases. The trim removed 4 bases at V and 0 bases at J, leaving 6 bases unmatched. Germline assignment: CDR1 MGHRA and CDR2 YSYEKL. This CDR3 contains 16 residues.

The chain joins TRBV7-9 to TRBJ2-1; tentative D call: TRBD2 (5 bases). V was trimmed by 5 bases and J by 6 bases, leaving 17 bases between them. Germline V lookup: CDR1 SEHNR, CDR2 FQNEAQ (reference sequence). The CDR3 extends over 15 amino acids. CDR3 sequence: CASSPGLAEGNEQFF. CDR3 coding DNA: TGTGCCAGCAGCCCTGGACTGGCAGAGGGCAATGAGCAGTTCTTC.

This clone was seen a handful of times. The gene calls are TRBV25-1 and TRBJ1-5; 7 bases match TRBD1. The germline V gene has CDR1 MGHDK and CDR2 SYGVNS. The trim removed 4 bases at V and 2 bases at J, leaving 5 bases unmatched. This CDR3 contains 15 residues. DNA of the CDR3: TGTGCCAGCAGTGGGACAGGTCTAGGCAATCAGCCCCAGCATTTT. Residues: CASSGTGLGNQPQHF.

This rearrangement joins TRBV6-5 to TRBJ2-1; 8 nucleotides match TRBD2. The CDR3 runs to 15 residues. Looked up from germline, CDR1 is MNHEY and CDR2 is SVGAGI. J gave up 9 bases and V 0 bases, and 7 bases lay outside the gene matches. In nucleotides, the CDR3 is TGTGCCAGCAGTTACTCTAGCGGGGAGGCGATTGAGCAGTTCTTC. Amino acid sequence: CASSYSSGEAIEQFF.

The chain carries TRBV11-2 and TRBJ2-1; D not resolved. V dropped 0 bases and J dropped 8 bases, with 14 bases sitting between them. The CDR3 consists of 15 residues. Germline V gives CDR1 SGHAT, CDR2 FQNNGV. CDR3 DNA: TGTGCCAGCAGCTTAGATCGGGTGGCGCCGGATGAGCAGTTCTTC. It is translated as CASSLDRVAPDEQFF.

This clone was counted ten times or more. The genes are TRBV5-1 and TRBJ2-7, with D possibly TRBD2 on 5 matching bases. The CDR3 is made up of 12 amino acids. Trimming removed 1 base from V and 3 bases from J, with 5 bases in between. Germline CDR1 and CDR2: SGHRS and YFSETQ. The CDR3, as DNA: TGCGCCAGCAGCTTGAGCGGCTACGAGCAGTACTTC. This gives the protein CASSLSGYEQYF. The complete variable domain, with remaining parts taken from reference TRBV5-1 and TRBJ2-7, reads KAGVTQTPRYLIKTRGQQVTLSCSPISGHRSVSWYQQTPGQGLQFLFEYFSETQRNKGNFPGRFSGRQFSNSRSEMNVSTLELGDSALYLCASSLSGYEQYFGPGTRLTVT.

The gene calls are TRBV7-2 and TRBJ2-7; maybe TRBD1 (5 bases). The CDR3 is 14 residues long. Deletions cut 3 bases from V and 0 bases from J, with 9 bases between. In germline, CDR1 is SGHTA, CDR2 FQGNSA. The CDR3 DNA is TGTGCCAGCAGCTTGCGGACACCCTCCTACGAGCAGTACTTC. It yields the protein CASSLRTPSYEQYF. Complete variable domain (other parts from reference TRBV7-2 and TRBJ2-7): GAGVSQSPSNKVTEKGKDVELRCDPISGHTALYWYRQSLGQGLEFLIYFQGNSAPDKSGLPSDRFSAERTGGSVSTLTIQRTQQEDSAVYLCASSLRTPSYEQYFGPGTRLTVT.

This chain joins TRBV30 and TRBJ1-2, with D perhaps TRBD1 (6 bases). Trimming removed 7 bases from V and 5 bases from J, with 17 bases in between. Per the germline V gene, CDR1 is GTSNPN and CDR2 is SVGIG (reference sequence). This CDR3 comprises 13 residues. The CDR3 is CASRPGGRYGYTF. The DNA of the CDR3 is TGTGCCTCGCGTCCGGGGGGCCGGTATGGCTACACCTTC. Complete variable domain (other parts from reference TRBV30 and TRBJ1-2): SQTIHQWPATLVQPVGSPLSLECTVEGTSNPNLYWYRQAAGRGLQLLFYSVGIGQISSEVPQNLSASRPQDRQFILSSKKLLLSDSGFYLCASRPGGRYGYTFGSGTRLTVV.

This clone has more than one count but fewer than ten. The chain recombines TRBV5-6 with TRBJ2-7; possible D gene TRBD2, 5 bases. The CDR3 is made up of 13 amino acids. The ends were cut back, 2 bases at V and 5 bases at J, with 11 bases in the middle. Looked up from germline, CDR1 is SGHDT and CDR2 is YYEEEE. The CDR3 reads CASSLERSDEQYF. CDR3 bases: TGTGCCAGCAGCTTAGAGCGGAGTGACGAGCAGTACTTC.

The rearrangement joins TRBV2 to TRBJ1-5, with 10 positions matching TRBD1. Trimming cost V 7 bases and J 6 bases; bases outside gene matches: 6. Germline CDR1 SNHLY, CDR2 FYNNEI. The CDR3 extends over 14 amino acids. This chain's CDR3 is CASTDRGRIQPQHF. The DNA of the CDR3 is TGTGCCAGCACTGACAGGGGGCGGATTCAGCCCCAGCATTTT.

This clone was counted only a few times. The V call is TRBV10-2, the J call TRBJ2-7; the match to TRBD1 covers 9 bases. V lost 6 bases to trimming and J lost 2 bases; unmatched junction nucleotides: 5. The CDR3 length is 14 residues. CDR1 and CDR2 (germline): WSHSY, SAAADI. The CDR3 reads CASRPGQGTYEQYF. CDR3 DNA sequence: TGCGCCAGCAGACCGGGACAGGGCACCTACGAGCAGTACTTC.

CDR3 loop: CASSLIGTEETQYF. CDR3 coding DNA: TGTGCCAGCAGCCTGATAGGGACTGAAGAGACCCAGTACTTC. The chain has TRBV5-5 and TRBJ2-5, with D perhaps TRBD2 (6 bases). V lost 4 bases and J 3 bases, leaving 13 bases between the germline ends. Germline lookup yields CDR1 SGHKS and CDR2 YYEKEE (reference sequence). The CDR3 length is 14 residues.

V usage is TRBV11-2 and J usage is TRBJ1-5, with D perhaps TRBD1 (5 bases). Germline CDR1 reads SGHAT; CDR2 reads FQNNGV. Trimming pared 0 bases from V and 0 bases from J, leaving 21 bases between. The CDR3 is 20 residues long. This chain's CDR3 is CASSLDLRGLDEGSNQPQHF. Here the CDR3 DNA reads TGTGCCAGCAGCTTAGACCTGCGGGGCTTAGATGAGGGTAGCAATCAGCCCCAGCATTTT.

J is TRBJ2-1 and V is TRBV11-1, with 14 bases aligning to TRBD2. CDR3 length: 15 amino acids. Germline CDR1 SGHAT, CDR2 FQDESV (reference sequence). V dropped 6 bases and J dropped 7; count of bases not matched to a gene: 5. The chain's CDR3 is CASSSGLAGGNEQFF. CDR3 DNA: TGTGCCAGCAGTTCCGGACTAGCGGGGGGTAATGAGCAGTTCTTC.

The chain employs TRBV30 and TRBJ2-1; 9 positions match TRBD2. V trimming: 3 bases; J trimming: 7 bases; junction bases outside the gene matches: 16. Germline CDR1 is GTSNPN and CDR2 is SVGIG (reference sequence). This CDR3 region has 17 residues. The CDR3, as DNA: TGTGCCTGGAGGCGAAGGAAAAGCGGGAGGTTCTTAAATGAGCAGTTCTTC. Translated, it gives CAWRRRKSGRFLNEQFF.

The chain is built from TRBV10-3 and TRBJ2-7, with 7 nucleotides matching TRBD1. The CDR3 is made up of 16 amino acids. V was clipped by 4 bases and J by 5 bases; unmatched bases: 14. In germline, CDR1 is ENHRY, CDR2 SYGVKD. CDR3 region: CAISGMDRSGADEQYF. DNA of the CDR3: TGTGCCATCAGTGGCATGGACAGGTCGGGCGCGGACGAGCAGTACTTC.